This section outlines one TCR beta chain sequence together with its context. Antigen: not known. Data came from immunoSEQ multiplex PCR; TCRdb stores just in-frame clones and leaves some out. This repertoire shows just under 65,000 clones, approximately 75% found once; its top ten account for around 3.8%. The sample comes from a study of vaccination effects on CD4 cells after COVID-19. Antigen-specific CD4+ T cells were expanded (with viral peptide pools) by the ViraFEST assay ahead of sequencing. At the end of around eleven days of culture, CD4+ T cells were isolated. None of these healthy vaccinees had been infected with SARS-CoV-2 before vaccination. PBMC cultures contained two million cells per well, roughly 10 IU/ml IL-2 and 10 ug/ml peptides. Days 3 and 7 were when half the medium was replaced with IL-2 medium. General study points: Missing from the study were early post-infection timepoints, and its convalescent patients were few.

This CDR3 has 14 residues. With 1 base clipped from V and 5 bases from J, the junction kept 7 bases outside the gene matches. Germline V gives CDR1 GTSNPN, CDR2 SVGIG (reference sequence). This TCR derives from a human donor who received a COVID-19 vaccine. Here the sequenced sample was CD4+ T cells from PBMCs cultured with HCoV-OC43 spike peptides, taken before COVID-19 vaccination. This sample's subset: HCoV-OC43 spike overlapping peptide pool stimulation. The V gene is TRBV30, the J gene TRBJ1-1, with 7 bases fitting TRBD1. In DNA, the CDR3 is TGTGCCTGGAGTGCGACAGGGCGAGAGACTGAAGCTTTCTTT. Translated: CAWSATGRETEAFF.